This TCR beta chain was recovered during a study of T-cell reconstitution after alpha-beta-depleted transplantation in children. This clonotype was observed a few times. Molecular barcoding with unique molecular identifiers was used for the TCRbeta library. TCRdb re-derived calls from the PCR reads in MiXCR, one entry per CDR3 protein. The sample holds about 690,000 distinct CDR3 sequences; around 17% are singletons and the top ten take approximately 1%. This CDR3 spans 17 amino acids. CDR1 SGHTA and CDR2 FQGNSA come from the germline V gene. The V end was cut by 5 bases, the J end by 7 bases, with 24 bases between.

The receptor comes from a human donor who donated a stem cell graft to a child with acute myeloid leukemia. This material consisted of PBMCs from the stem cell graft donor, taken from the stem cell graft. This chain connects TRBV7-2 to TRBJ2-1; the D gene is possibly TRBD2 (8 bases). CDR3 sequence (DNA): TGTGCCAGCAGCCCCTACGGGGACAGCGGGGGTCTTAATGAGCAGTTCTTC. Its protein product is CASSPYGDSGGLNEQFF.